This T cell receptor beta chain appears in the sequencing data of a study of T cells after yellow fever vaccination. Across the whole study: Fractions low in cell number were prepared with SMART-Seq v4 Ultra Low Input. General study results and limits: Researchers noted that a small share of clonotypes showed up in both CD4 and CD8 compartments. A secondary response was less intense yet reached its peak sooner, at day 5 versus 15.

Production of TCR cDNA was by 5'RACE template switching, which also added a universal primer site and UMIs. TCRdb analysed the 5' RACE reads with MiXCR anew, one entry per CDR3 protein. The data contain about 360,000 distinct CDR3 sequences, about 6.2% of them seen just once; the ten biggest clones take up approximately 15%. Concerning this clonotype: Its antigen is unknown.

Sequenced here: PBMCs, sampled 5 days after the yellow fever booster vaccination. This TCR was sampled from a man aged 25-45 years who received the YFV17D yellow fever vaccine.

The CDR3 loop is CASSQEIGLEQYF. CDR3 coding DNA: TGTGCCAGCAGCCAAGAAATAGGGCTCGAGCAGTACTTC. This sequence joins TRBV4-2 and TRBJ2-7; unclear D gene. This CDR3 spans 13 amino acids. Trimming removed 0 bases at V and 6 bases at J, with 9 bases between. Germline CDR1 reads LGHNA; CDR2 reads YNFKEQ.